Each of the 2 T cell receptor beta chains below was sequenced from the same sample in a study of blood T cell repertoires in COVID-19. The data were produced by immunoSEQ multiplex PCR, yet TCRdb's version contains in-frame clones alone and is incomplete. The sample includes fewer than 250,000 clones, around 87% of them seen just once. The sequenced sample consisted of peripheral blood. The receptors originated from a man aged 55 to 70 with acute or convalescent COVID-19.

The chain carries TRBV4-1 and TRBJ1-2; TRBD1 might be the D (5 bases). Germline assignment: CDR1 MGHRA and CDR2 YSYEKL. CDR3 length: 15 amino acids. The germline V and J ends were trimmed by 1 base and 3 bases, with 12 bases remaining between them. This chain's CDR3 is CASSQVAGVDYGYTF. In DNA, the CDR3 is TGCGCCAGCAGCCAAGTGGCGGGGGTCGACTATGGCTACACCTTC.

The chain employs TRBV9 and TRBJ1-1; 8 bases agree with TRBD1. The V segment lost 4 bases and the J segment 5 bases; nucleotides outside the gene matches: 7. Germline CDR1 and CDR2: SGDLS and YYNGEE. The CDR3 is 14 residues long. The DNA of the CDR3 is TGTGCCAGCAGCACCGGACAGGGAGGAACTGAAGCTTTCTTT. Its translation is CASSTGQGGTEAFF.